This T cell receptor beta chain was obtained from a study of cytomegalovirus exposure and HLA in healthy donors. Turning to the study itself: Around 85 million unique TCR sequences came from HLA-typed donors in an early release.

The PCR employed 60 Vbeta primers together with 13 Jbeta primers. Method: immunoSEQ multiplex PCR; TCRdb's copy keeps in-frame clones and lacks some. The sample totals about 120,000 clones; its top ten clones hold 3% to 4.5%. Study-level results: On later analysis, the bulk of CMV-associated TCR beta chains appeared to be HLA-restricted. In an earlier analysis, in several hundred donors, most V segments appeared productive either ~87% or ~30% of the time.

Germline V gives CDR1 MDHEN, CDR2 SYDVKM. V was pared by 4 bases and J by 4 bases, with 13 bases between. The CDR3 extends over 14 amino acids. With regard to this clone: Its cognate antigen is unknown.

The TCR comes from a man aged 18 to 30 in good health and CMV-seronegative. The chain carries TRBV28 and TRBJ2-5; no definite D call. The sequenced sample consisted of PBMCs. DNA for the CDR3: TGTGCCAGCAGTTACCCAACGGAGAGAGAGACCCAGTACTTC. Amino acids: CASSYPTERETQYF.